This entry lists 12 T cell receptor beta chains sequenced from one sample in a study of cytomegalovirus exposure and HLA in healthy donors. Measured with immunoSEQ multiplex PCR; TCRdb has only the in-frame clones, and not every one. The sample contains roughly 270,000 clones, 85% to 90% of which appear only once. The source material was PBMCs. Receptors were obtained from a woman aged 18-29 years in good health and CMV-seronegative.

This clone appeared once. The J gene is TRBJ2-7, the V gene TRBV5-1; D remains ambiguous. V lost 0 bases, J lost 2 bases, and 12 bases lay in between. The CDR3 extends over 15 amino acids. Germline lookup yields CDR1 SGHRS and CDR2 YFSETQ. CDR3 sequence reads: CASSLGGLAAYEQYF. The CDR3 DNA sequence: TGCGCCAGCAGCTTGGGAGGTTTGGCGGCCTACGAGCAGTACTTC.

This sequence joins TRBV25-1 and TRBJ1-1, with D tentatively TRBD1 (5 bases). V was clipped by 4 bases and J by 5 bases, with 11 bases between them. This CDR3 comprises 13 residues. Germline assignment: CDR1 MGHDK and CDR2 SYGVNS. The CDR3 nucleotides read TGTGCCAGCAGTGCTCAGGGTGTAACTGAAGCTTTCTTT. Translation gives CASSAQGVTEAFF.

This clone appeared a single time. The CDR3 here is CATSASLTRGSGANVLTF. The CDR3 nucleotides are TGTGCCACCAGCGCTTCTTTAACCCGAGGCTCTGGGGCCAACGTCCTGACTTTC. The chain employs TRBV15 and TRBJ2-6; no reliable D call. The length of the CDR3 is 18 residues. The germline V gene has CDR1 LNHNV and CDR2 YYDKDF (reference sequence). The V gene lost 5 bases and the J gene lost 0 bases, with 17 bases spanning the gap.

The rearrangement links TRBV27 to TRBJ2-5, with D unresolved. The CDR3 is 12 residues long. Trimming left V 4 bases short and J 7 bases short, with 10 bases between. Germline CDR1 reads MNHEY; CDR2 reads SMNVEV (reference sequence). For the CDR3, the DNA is TGTGCCAGCAGTTCCTTCCCGGGGACCCAGTACTTC. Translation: CASSSFPGTQYF.

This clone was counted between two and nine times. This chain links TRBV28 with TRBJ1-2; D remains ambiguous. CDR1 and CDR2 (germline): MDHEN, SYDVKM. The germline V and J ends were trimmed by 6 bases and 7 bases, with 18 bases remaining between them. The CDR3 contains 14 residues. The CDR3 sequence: CASSPLEVLSGYTF. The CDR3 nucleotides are TGTGCCAGCAGCCCACTTGAGGTATTGTCTGGCTACACCTTC.

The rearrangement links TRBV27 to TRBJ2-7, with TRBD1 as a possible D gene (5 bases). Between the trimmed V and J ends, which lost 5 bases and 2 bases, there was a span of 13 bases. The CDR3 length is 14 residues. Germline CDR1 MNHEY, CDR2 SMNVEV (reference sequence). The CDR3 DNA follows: TGTGCCAGCAGTGGCAGGGTGTCGGCCTACGAGCAGTACTTC. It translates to CASSGRVSAYEQYF.

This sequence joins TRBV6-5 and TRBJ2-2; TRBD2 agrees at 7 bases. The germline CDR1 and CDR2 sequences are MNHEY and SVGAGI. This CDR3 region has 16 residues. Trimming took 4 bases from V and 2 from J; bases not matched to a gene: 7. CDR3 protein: CASSLGLAVNTGELFF. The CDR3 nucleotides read TGTGCCAGCAGTTTGGGGCTAGCGGTTAACACCGGGGAGCTGTTTTTT.

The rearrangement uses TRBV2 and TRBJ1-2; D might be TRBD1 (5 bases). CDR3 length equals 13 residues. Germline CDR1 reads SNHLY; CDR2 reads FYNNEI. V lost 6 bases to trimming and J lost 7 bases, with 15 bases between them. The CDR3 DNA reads TGTGCCAGCAGGGTACAGGCTGAGACTGGCTACACCTTC. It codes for CASRVQAETGYTF.

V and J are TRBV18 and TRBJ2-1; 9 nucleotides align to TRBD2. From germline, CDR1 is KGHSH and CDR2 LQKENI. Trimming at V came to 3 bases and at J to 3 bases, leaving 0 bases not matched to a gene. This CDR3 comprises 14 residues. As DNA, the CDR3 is TGTGCCAGCTCACCTAGCGGGAGCTACAATGAGCAGTTCTTC. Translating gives CASSPSGSYNEQFF.

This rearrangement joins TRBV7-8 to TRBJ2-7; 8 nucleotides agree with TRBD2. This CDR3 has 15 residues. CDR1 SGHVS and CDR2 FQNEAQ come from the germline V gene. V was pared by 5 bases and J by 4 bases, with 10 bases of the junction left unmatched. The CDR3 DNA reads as TGTGCCAGCAGCGGGCGGAGCGGGAGCGTTTACGAGCAGTACTTC. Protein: CASSGRSGSVYEQYF.

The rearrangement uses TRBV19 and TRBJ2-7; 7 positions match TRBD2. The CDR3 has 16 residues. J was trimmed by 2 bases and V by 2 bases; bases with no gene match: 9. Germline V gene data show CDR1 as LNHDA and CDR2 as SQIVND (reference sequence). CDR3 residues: CASSISGGSKAYEQYF. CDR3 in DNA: TGTGCCAGTAGTATATCGGGGGGTTCCAAGGCCTACGAGCAGTACTTC.

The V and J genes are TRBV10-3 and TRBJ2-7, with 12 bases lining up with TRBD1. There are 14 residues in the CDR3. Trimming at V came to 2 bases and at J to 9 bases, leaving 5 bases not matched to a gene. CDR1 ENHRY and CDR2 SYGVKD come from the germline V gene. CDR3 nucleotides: TGTGCCATCAGTGAGGGGCCGGGACAGGGGGCGCAGTACTTC. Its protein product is CAISEGPGQGAQYF.